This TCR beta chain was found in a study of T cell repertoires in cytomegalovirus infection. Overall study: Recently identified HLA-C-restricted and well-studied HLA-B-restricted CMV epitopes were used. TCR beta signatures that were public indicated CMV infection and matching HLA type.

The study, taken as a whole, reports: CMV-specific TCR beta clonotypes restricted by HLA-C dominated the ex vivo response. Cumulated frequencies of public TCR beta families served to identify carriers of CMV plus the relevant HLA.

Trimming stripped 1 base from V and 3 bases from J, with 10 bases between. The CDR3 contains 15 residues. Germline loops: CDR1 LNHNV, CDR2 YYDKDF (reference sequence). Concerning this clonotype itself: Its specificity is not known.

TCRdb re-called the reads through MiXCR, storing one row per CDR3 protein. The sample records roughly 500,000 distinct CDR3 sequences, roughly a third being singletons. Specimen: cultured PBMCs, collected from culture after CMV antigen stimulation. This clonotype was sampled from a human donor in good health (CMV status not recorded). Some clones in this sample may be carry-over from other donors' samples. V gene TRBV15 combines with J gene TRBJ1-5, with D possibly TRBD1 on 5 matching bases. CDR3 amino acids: CATSRGGDFNQPQHF. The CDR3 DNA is TGTGCCACCAGCAGAGGAGGGGACTTCAATCAGCCCCAGCATTTT.